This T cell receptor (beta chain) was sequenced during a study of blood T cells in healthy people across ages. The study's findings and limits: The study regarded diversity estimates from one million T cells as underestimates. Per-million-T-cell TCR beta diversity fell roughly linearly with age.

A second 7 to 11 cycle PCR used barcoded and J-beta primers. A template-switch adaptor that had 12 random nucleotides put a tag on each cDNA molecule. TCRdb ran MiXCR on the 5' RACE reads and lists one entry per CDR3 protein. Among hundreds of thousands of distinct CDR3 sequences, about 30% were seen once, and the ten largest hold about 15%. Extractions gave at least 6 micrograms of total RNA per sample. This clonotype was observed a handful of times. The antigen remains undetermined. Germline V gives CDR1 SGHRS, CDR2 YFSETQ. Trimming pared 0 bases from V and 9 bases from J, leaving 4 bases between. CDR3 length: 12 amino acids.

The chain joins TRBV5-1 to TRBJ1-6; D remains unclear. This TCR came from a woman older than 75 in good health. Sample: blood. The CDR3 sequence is CASSLAASPLHF. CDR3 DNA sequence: TGCGCCAGCAGCTTGGCCGCTTCACCCCTCCACTTT. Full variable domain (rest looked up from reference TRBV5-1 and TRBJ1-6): KAGVTQTPRYLIKTRGQQVTLSCSPISGHRSVSWYQQTPGQGLQFLFEYFSETQRNKGNFPGRFSGRQFSNSRSEMNVSTLELGDSALYLCASSLAASPLHFGNGTRLTVT.